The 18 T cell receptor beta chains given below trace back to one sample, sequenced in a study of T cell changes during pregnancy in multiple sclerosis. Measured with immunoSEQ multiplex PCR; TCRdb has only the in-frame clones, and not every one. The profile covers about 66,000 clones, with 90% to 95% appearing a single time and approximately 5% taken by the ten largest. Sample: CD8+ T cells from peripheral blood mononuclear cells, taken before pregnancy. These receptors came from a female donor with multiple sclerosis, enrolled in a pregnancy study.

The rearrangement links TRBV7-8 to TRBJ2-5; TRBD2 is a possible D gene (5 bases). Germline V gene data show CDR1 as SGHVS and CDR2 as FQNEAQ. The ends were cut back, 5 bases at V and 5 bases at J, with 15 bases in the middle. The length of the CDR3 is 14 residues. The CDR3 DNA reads TGTGCCAGCAGCAGTCCAGCGGTAGGGGAGACCCAGTACTTC. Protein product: CASSSPAVGETQYF.

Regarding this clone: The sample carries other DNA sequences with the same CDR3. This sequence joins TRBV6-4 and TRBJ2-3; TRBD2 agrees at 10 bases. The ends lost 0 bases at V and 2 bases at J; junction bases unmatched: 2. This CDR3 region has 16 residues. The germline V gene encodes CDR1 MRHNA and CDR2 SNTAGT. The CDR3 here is CASSDSSGGATDTQYF. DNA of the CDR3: TGTGCCAGCAGTGACTCCAGCGGGGGGGCCACAGATACGCAGTATTTT.

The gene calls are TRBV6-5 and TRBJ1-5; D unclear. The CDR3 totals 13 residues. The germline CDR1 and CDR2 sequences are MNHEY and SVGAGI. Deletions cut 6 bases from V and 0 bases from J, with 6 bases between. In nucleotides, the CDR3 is TGTGCCAGCAGCCGTTATAGCAATCAGCCCCAGCATTTT. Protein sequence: CASSRYSNQPQHF.

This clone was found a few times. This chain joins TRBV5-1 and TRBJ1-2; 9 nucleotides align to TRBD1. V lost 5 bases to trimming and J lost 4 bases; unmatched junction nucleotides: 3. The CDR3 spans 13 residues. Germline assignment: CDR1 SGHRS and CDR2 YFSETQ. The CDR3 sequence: CASRGQGIYGYTF. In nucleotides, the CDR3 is TGCGCCAGCAGGGGACAGGGAATCTATGGCTACACCTTC.

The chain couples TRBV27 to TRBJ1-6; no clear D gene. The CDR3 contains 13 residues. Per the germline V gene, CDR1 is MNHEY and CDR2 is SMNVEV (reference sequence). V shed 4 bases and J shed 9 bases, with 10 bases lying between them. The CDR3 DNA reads TGTGCCAGCAGTTGGGGAGGAGGTTCACCCCTCCACTTT. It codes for CASSWGGGSPLHF.

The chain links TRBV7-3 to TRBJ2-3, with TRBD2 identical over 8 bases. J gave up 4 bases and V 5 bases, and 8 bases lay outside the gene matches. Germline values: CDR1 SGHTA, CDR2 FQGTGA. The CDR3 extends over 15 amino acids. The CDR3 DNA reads TGTGCCAGCAGCCCGAGCGGGGGAAGAGCAGATACGCAGTATTTT. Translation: CASSPSGGRADTQYF.

CDR3 sequence (DNA): TGTGCCAGCAGTTTATTGCCCGGGACAGGGAGGTCCTACGAGCAGTACTTC. Residues: CASSLLPGTGRSYEQYF. V is TRBV27 and J is TRBJ2-7; 9 bases fit TRBD1. Germline CDR1 and CDR2: MNHEY and SMNVEV (reference sequence). Trimming at V came to 1 base and at J to 1 base, leaving 8 bases not matched to a gene. The CDR3 has 17 amino acids.

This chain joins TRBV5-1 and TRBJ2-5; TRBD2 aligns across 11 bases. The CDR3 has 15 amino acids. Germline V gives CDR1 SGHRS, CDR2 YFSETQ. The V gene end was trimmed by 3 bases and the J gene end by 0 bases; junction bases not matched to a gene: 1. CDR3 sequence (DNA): TGCGCCAGCAGCTCTAGCGGGGGGTACCAAGAGACCCAGTACTTC. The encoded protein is CASSSSGGYQETQYF.

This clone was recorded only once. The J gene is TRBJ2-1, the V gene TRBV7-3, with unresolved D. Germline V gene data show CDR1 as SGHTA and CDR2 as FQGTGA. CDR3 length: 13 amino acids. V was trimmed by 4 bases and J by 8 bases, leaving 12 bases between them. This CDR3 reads CASSSSIAYEQFF. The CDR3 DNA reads TGTGCCAGCAGCTCCTCCATAGCTTATGAGCAGTTCTTC.

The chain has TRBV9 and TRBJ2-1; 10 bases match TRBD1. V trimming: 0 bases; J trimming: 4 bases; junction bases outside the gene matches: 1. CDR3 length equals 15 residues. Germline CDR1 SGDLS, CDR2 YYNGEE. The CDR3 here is CASSVAGQGYNEQFF. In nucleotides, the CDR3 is TGTGCCAGCAGCGTAGCGGGACAGGGGTACAATGAGCAGTTCTTC.

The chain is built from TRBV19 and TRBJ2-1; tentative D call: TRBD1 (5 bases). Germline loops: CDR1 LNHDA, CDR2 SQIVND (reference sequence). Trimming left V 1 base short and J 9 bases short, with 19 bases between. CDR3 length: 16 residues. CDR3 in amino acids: CASSIATGSPRSEQFF. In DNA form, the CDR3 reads TGTGCCAGTAGTATAGCAACAGGTTCTCCCCGGAGTGAGCAGTTCTTC.

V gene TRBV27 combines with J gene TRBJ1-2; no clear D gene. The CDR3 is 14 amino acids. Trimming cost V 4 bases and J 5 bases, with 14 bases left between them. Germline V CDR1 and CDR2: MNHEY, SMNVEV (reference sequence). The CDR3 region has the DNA TGTGCCAGCAGTTCGGACGGGAGTCGATATGGCTACACCTTC. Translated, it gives CASSSDGSRYGYTF.

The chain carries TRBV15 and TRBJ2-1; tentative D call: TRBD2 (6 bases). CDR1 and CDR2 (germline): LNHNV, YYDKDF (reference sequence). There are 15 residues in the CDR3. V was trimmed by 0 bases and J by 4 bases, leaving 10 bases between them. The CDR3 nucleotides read TGTGCCACCAGCAGAGATTTGGAGGGTTACAATGAGCAGTTCTTC. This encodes CATSRDLEGYNEQFF.

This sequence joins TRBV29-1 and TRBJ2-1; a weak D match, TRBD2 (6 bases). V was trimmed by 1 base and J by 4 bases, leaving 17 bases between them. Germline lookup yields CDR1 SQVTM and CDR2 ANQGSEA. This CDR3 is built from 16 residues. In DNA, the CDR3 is TGCAGCGTTGAAGGCCCCCCCGGACTAACTTACAATGAGCAGTTCTTC. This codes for CSVEGPPGLTYNEQFF.

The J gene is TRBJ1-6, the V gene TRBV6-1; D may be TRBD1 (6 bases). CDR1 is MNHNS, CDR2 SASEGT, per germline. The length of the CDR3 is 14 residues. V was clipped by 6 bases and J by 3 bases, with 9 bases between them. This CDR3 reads CASRDSRYNSPLHF. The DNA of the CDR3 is TGTGCCAGCAGGGACAGTCGCTATAATTCACCCCTCCACTTT.

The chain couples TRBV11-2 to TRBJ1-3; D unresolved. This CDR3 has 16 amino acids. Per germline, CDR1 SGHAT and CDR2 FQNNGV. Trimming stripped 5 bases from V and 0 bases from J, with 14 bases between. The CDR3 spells CASSRSPRDSGNTIYF. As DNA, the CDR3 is TGTGCCAGCAGCCGCAGCCCCCGGGACTCTGGAAACACCATATATTTT.

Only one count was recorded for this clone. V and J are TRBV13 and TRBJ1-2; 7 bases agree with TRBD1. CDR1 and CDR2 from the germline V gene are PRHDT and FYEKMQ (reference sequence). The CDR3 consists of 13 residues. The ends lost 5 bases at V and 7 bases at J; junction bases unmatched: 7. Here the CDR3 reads CASSQGQDLGYTF. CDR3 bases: TGTGCCAGCAGCCAAGGACAGGACCTTGGCTACACCTTC.

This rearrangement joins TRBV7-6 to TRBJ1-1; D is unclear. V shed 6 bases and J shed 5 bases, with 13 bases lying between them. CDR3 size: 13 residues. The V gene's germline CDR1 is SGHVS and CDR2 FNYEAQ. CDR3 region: CASRNDGVTEAFF. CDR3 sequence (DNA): TGTGCCAGCAGGAATGACGGGGTTACTGAAGCTTTCTTT.